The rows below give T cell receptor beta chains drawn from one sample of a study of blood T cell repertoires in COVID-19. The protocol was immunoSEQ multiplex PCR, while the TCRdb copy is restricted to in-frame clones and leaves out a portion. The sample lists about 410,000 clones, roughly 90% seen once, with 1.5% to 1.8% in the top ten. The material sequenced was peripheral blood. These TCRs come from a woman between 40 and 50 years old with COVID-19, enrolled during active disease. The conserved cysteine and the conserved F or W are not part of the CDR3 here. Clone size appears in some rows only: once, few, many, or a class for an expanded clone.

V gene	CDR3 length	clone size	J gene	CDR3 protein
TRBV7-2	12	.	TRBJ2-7	ASSRLGSSYEQY
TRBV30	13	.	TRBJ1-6	AWSPPTGWYSPLH
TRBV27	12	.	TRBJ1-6	ASRGQGYNSPLH
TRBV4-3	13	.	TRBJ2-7	ASSQLAYVSYEQY
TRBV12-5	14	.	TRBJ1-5	ASGIDRDRGVQPQH
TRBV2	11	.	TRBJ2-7	ASSGTGGYEQY
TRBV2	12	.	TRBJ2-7	ASRGDRGRNEQY
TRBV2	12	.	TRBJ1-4	ASSVGVTDEKLF
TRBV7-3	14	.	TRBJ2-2	ASSLTVSPRTGELF
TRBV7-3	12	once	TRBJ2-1	ASSFTSGGDEQF
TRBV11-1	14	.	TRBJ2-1	ASSLVGRVGHNEQF
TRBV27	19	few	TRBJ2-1	ASSIEVLVPGLAGNVNEQF
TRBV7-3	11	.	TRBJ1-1	ASSSSGNTEAF
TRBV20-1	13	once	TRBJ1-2	SASLTGEPSYGYT
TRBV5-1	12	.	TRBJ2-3	ASSLVSGTDTQY
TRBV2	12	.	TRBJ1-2	ASSGDRDYYGYT
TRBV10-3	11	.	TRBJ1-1	ATHSLVHTEAF
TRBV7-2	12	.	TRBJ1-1	ASSPKTGSTEAF
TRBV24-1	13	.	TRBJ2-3	ATSRGQGYTDTQY
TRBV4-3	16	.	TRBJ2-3	ASSPMALLGGGTDTQY
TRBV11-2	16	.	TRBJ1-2	ASSFGAQGALGNYGYT
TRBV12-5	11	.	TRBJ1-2	ASGPQGYYGYT
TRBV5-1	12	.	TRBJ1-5	ASSSGLIGQPQH
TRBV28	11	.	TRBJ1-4	ASSWGGGEKLF
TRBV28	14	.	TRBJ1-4	ASRRYRGATNEKLF
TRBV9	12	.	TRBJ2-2	ASSVVTGVGELF
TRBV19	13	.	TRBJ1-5	ASSRGQGEHQPQH
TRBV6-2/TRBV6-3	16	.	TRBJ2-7	ASSRMPPGLAGPDEQY
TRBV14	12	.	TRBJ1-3	ASSQDLSGNTIY
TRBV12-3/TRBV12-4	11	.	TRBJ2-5	ASSIQGVETQY
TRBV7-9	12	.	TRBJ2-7	ASSPLQGVREQY
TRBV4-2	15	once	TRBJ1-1	ASSHSIGSRENTEAF
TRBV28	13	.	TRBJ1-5	ASSPVGRGREPQH
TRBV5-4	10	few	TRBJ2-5	ASSLPEETQY
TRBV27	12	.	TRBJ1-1	ASSPRTGSTEAF
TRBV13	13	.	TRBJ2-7	ASSTRLGDMYEQY
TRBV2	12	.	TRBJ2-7	ASSGGQAASEQY
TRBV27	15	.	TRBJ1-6	ASSLSNPGMNNSPLH
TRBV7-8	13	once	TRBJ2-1	ASSKKGQSLFQQF
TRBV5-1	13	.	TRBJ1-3	ASSFDSPGGNTIY
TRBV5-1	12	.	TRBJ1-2	ASSDRSGNYGYT
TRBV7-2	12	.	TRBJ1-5	ASSLTTFNQPQH
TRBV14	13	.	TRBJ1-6	ASSQQASYNSPLH
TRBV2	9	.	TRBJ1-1	AREQGAEAF
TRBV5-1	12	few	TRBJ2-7	ASSNQGRTYEQY
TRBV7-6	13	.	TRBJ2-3	ASSLWTGTTDTQY
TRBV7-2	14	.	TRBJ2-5	ASSLGGQGSWETQY
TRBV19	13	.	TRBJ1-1	ASSITGTGGARAF
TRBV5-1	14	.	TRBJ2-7	ASSPTGGAKFYEQY
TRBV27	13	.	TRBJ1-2	ASSTGQGRLYGYT
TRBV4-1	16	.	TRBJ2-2	ASSQLYDGRGGTGELF